Sequencing of this T cell receptor beta chain was carried out in a study of blood T cells in healthy people across ages. The CDR3 length is 15 residues. The germline CDR1 and CDR2 sequences are ENHRY and SYGVKD. Deletions cut 2 bases from V and 5 bases from J, with 15 bases between. Each sample had at least 6.5 million PBMCs isolated. Next came a second PCR, run for roughly 7 to 12 cycles, which used a sample-barcoded 5' primer along with a J-beta primer mix. TCRdb itself ran the 5' RACE reads through MiXCR, one entry per CDR3 protein. The sample yields about 680,000 distinct CDR3 sequences, around 49% seen once.

The J gene is TRBJ2-5, the V gene TRBV10-3; D possibly corresponds to TRBD1 (5 bases). The sequence came from a woman between 55 and 75 years old in good health. The source material was blood. The CDR3 sequence: CAISETGRVSETQYF. The CDR3 DNA reads as TGTGCCATCAGTGAGACTGGCAGGGTGTCCGAGACCCAGTACTTC.